Listed below are T cell receptor beta chains from one sample, sequenced in a study of OX40 agonist ivuxolimab in advanced cancers. Only in-frame clones appear in the TCRdb table, and some are missing; sequencing was by immunoSEQ multiplex PCR. This sample carries 65,000 to 85,000 clones, approximately 90% of them seen once, and the ten largest clones take over 6%. Source: CD4+ or CD8+ T cells sorted from blood, taken in a trial of the OX40 agonist ivuxolimab. Every receptor here comes from an adult with an advanced solid tumor such as melanoma, head and neck, liver or kidney cancer. Both conserved end residues are part of each CDR3. The D gene is left open where the match is weak. Not every row has a clone size; where given, it reads once, few, many or a size class.

.	14	TRBJ2-1	TRBV7-3	TRBD1	TGTGCCAGCAGCTTAGACAGGGGATACAATGAGCAGTTCTTC	CASSLDRGYNEQFF
once	15	TRBJ2-5	TRBV13	TRBD2	TGTGCCAGCAGCGGGAGGCTAGCGGGGGAAGAGACCCAGTACTTC	CASSGRLAGEETQYF
.	14	TRBJ2-7	TRBV2	.	TGTGCCAGCAGCGCATTCCAGAGTTCCTACGAGCAGTACTTC	CASSAFQSSYEQYF
.	16	TRBJ1-2	TRBV27	.	TGTGCCAGCAGCCAAATCTTTAACAGGGTTAACTATGGCTACACCTTC	CASSQIFNRVNYGYTF
.	16	TRBJ2-1	TRBV5-4	TRBD1	TGTGCCAGCAATGACCCGGGACAGCCCTCCTACAATGAGCAGTTCTTC	CASNDPGQPSYNEQFF
.	12	TRBJ1-1	TRBV10-3	TRBD1	TGTGCCATCCTACAGGGGGGCACTGAAGCTTTCTTT	CAILQGGTEAFF
.	13	TRBJ1-1	TRBV13	.	TGTGCCAGCAGCTTAGCTAGTTACACTGAAGCTTTCTTT	CASSLASYTEAFF
.	14	TRBJ2-7	TRBV7-9	.	TGTGCCAGCAGCTTAGCTAGCCCGCTCTACGAGCAGTACTTC	CASSLASPLYEQYF
.	16	TRBJ1-6	TRBV13	TRBD1	TGTGCCAGCAGCTTAAGGCAGGGGGCCTATAATTCACCCCTCCACTTT	CASSLRQGAYNSPLHF
.	16	TRBJ2-3	TRBV9	TRBD2	TGTGCCAGCAGCACGGGACTAGCGGGGGTCACAGATACGCAGTATTTT	CASSTGLAGVTDTQYF
.	20	TRBJ2-6	TRBV4-3	TRBD1	TGCGCCAGCAGCCAGGGTCTAAAACAGGGGGCTCGCTCTGGGGCCAACGTCCTGACTTTC	CASSQGLKQGARSGANVLTF
.	13	TRBJ2-3	TRBV30	.	TGTGCCTGGACAAGGGTTAGCACAGATACGCAGTATTTT	CAWTRVSTDTQYF
.	14	TRBJ2-7	TRBV11-1	TRBD1	TGTGCCAGCAGCTCTTGGACAGGTCCTGCCGAGCAGTACTTC	CASSSWTGPAEQYF
.	16	TRBJ2-1	TRBV6-1	TRBD1	TGTGCCAGCAGTGAAGCGGAGACAGGGGGAGTAGATGAGCAGTTCTTC	CASSEAETGGVDEQFF
.	16	TRBJ1-2	TRBV19	.	TGTGCCAGTAGTATAGGGTCAGGTCTCGGGGGTGATGGCTACACCTTC	CASSIGSGLGGDGYTF
.	14	TRBJ1-6	TRBV27	.	TGTGCCAGCAGTTTGGGGGGAGCCAATTCACCCCTCCACTTT	CASSLGGANSPLHF
.	15	TRBJ1-2	TRBV27	.	TGTGCCAGCAGTCCTACATCGGCAGCGGCCTATGGCTACACCTTC	CASSPTSAAAYGYTF
.	16	TRBJ2-4	TRBV12-5	TRBD1	TGTGCTAGTGGTTTGGTACGTGGGGACAGTAAAAACATTCAGTACTTC	CASGLVRGDSKNIQYF
.	12	TRBJ1-1	TRBV25-1	.	TGTGCCAGCGGTTGGGGAAACACTGAAGCTTTCTTT	CASGWGNTEAFF
.	17	TRBJ1-1	TRBV11-2	TRBD1	TGTGCCAGCAGCCTGACAGGGGGCATTTTTAGAAACACTGAAGCTTTCTTT	CASSLTGGIFRNTEAFF
.	11	TRBJ2-7	TRBV2	.	TGTGCCGCGACCGGGGACTACGAGCAGTACTTC	CAATGDYEQYF
.	11	TRBJ2-7	TRBV27	.	TGTGCCAGCAGTTATAAGAACGAGCAGTACTTC	CASSYKNEQYF
.	16	TRBJ2-3	TRBV4-1	.	TGCGCCAGCAGCCACCCCAACGTGGGATCCACAGATACGCAGTATTTT	CASSHPNVGSTDTQYF
.	16	TRBJ2-4	TRBV5-4	.	TGTGCCAGCAGCCCCGAAGGAGGGGCGAGATGGGACATTCAGTACTTC	CASSPEGGARWDIQYF
.	12	TRBJ1-2	TRBV6-5	.	TGTGCCAGCAGTTACAGGGGAAGAGGCTACACCTTC	CASSYRGRGYTF
once	15	TRBJ2-7	TRBV9	.	TGTGCCAGCAGCCCCGGGAGAGGGGCGGGGTACGAGCAGTACTTC	CASSPGRGAGYEQYF
.	12	TRBJ2-7	TRBV9	.	TGTGCCAGCAGCGGTACAGGGTACGAGCAGTACTTC	CASSGTGYEQYF
.	13	TRBJ2-7	TRBV25-1	.	TGTGCCAGCAGATGGGGGAGCTCCTACGAGCAGTACTTC	CASRWGSSYEQYF
.	15	TRBJ1-2	TRBV4-1	.	TGCGCCAGCAGCCAGGTGTCGGGGGGCCCCTATGGCTACACCTTC	CASSQVSGGPYGYTF
.	14	TRBJ1-1	TRBV5-1	.	TGCGCCAGCAGCTACTTCCGGGAGAACACTGAAGCTTTCTTT	CASSYFRENTEAFF
.	16	TRBJ2-2	TRBV27	.	TGTGCCAGCAGCCCTATCACCTTTTCGAACACCGGGGAGCTGTTTTTT	CASSPITFSNTGELFF